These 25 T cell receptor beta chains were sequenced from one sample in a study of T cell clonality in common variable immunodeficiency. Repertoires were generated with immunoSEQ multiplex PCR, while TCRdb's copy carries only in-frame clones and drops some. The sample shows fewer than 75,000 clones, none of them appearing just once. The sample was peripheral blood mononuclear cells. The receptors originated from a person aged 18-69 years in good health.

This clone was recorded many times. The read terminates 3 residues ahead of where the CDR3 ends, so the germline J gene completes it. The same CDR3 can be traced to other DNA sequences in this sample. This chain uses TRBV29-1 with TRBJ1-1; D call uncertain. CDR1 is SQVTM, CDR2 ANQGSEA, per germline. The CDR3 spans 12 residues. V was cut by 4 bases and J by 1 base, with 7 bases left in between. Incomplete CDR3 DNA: TGCAGCGTTGCCCCAGGGAACACTGAA. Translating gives CSVAPGNTE. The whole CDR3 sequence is CSVAPGNTEAFF.

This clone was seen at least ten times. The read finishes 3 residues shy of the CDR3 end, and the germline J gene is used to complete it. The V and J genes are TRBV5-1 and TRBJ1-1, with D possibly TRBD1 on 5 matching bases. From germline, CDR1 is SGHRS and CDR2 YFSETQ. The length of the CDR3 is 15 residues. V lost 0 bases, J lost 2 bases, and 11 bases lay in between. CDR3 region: CASSLGQKPNTEAFF. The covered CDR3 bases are TGCGCCAGCAGCTTGGGACAGAAACCCAACACTGAA.

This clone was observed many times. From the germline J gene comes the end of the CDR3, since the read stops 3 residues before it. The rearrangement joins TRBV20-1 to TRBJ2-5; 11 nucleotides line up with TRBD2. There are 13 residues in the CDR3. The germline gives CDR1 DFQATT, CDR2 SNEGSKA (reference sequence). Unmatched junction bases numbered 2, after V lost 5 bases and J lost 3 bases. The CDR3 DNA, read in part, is TGCAGTGCTGCTAGCGGGGGGAAAGAGACC. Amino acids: CSAASGGKET. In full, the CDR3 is CSAASGGKETQYF.

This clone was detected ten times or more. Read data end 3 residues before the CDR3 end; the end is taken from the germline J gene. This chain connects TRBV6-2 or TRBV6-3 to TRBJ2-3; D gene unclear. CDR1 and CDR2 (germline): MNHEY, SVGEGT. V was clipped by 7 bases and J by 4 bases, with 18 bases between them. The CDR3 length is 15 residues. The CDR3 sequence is CASTLLAFRADTQYF. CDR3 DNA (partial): TGTGCCAGCACCCTACTTGCCTTCCGGGCAGATACG.

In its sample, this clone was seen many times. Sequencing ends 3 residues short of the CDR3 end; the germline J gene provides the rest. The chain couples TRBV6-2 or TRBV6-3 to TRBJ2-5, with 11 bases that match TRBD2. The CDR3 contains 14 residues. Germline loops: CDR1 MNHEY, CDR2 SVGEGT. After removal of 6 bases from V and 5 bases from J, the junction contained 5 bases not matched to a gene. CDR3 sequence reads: CASSPWTSGETQYF. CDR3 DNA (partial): TGTGCCAGCAGCCCCTGGACTAGCGGGGAGACC.

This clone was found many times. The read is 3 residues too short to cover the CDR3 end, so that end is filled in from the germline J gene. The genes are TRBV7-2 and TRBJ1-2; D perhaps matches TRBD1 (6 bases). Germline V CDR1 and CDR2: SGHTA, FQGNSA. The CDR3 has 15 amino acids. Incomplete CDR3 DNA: TGTGCCAGCAGCCACAAGAGCGGACAGTTACGGGGC. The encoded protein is CASSHKSGQLRG. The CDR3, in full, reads CASSHKSGQLRGYTF.

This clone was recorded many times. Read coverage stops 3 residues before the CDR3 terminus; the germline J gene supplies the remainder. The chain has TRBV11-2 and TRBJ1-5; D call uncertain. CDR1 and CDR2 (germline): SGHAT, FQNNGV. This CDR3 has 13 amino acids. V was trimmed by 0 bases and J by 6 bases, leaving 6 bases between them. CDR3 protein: CASSLEVGQPQHF. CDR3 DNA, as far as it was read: TGTGCCAGCAGCTTAGAGGTCGGTCAGCCC.

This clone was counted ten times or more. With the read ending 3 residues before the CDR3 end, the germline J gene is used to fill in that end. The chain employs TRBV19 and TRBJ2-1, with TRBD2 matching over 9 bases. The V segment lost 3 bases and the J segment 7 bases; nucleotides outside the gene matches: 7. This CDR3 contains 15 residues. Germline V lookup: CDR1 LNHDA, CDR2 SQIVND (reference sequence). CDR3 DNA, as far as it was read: TGTGCCAGTAGTATGGGAGTAGCGGGAGTGAATGAG. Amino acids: CASSMGVAGVNE. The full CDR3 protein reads CASSMGVAGVNEQFF.

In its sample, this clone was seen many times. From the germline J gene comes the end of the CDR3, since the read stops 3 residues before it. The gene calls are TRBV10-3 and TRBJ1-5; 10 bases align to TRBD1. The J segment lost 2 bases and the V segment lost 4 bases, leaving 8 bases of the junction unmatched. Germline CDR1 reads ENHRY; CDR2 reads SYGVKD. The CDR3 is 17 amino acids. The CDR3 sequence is CAISVDRGTSGNQPQHF. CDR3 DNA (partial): TGTGCCATCAGTGTGGACAGGGGGACTAGTGGCAATCAGCCC.

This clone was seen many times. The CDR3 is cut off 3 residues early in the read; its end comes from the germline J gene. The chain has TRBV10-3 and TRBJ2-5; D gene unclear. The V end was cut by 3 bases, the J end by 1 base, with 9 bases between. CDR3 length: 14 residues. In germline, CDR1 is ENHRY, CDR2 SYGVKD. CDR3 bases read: TGTGCCATCAGTGATCAAAGCATCCAAGAGACC. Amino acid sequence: CAISDQSIQET. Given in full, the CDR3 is CAISDQSIQETQYF.

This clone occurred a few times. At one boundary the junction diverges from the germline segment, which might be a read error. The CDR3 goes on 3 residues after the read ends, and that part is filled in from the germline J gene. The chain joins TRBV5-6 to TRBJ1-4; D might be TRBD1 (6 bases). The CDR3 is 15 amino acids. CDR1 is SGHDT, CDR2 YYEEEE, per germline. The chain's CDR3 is CAGSLFLDRNEKLFF. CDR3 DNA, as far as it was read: TGTGCCGGCAGCTTGTTTTTGGACAGAAATGAAAAA.

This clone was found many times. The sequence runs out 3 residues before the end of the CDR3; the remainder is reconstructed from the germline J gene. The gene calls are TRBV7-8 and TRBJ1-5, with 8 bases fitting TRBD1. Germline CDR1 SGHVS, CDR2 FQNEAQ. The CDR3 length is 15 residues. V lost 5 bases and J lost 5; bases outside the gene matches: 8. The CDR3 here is CASSPLDRVDQPQHF. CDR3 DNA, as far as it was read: TGTGCCAGCAGCCCACTGGACAGGGTGGATCAGCCC.

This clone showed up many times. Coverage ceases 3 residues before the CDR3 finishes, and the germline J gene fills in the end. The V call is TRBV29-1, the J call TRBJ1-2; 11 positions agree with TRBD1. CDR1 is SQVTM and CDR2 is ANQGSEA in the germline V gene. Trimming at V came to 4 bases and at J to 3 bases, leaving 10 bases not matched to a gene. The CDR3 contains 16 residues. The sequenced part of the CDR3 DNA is TGCAGCGTTGTCAGTACGGACAGGGGGCATGACTATGGC. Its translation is CSVVSTDRGHDYG. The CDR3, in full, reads CSVVSTDRGHDYGYTF.

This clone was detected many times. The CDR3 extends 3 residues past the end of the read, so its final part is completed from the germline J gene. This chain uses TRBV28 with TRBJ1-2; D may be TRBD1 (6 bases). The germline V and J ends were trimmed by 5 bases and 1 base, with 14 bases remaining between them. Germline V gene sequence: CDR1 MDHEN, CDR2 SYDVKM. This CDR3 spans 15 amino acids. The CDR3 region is CASSPRRTVNYGYTF. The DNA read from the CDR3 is TGTGCCAGCAGTCCCCGCAGGACAGTTAACTATGGC.

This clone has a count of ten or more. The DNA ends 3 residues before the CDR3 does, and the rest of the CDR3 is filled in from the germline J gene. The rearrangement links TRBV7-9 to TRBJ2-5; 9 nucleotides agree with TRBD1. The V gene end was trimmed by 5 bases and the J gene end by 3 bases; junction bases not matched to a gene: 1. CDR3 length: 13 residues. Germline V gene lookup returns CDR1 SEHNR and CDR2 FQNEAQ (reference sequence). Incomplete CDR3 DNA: TGTGCCAGCAGCCGGGACAGGGAAGAGACC. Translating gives CASSRDREET. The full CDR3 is CASSRDREETQYF.

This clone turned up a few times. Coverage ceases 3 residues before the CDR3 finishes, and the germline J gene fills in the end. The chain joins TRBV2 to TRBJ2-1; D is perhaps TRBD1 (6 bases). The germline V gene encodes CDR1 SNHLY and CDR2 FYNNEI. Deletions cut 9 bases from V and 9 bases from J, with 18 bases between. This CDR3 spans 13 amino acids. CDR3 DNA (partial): TGTGCCAGTCAATTTTCCAGGGGTGGTGAG. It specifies CASQFSRGGE. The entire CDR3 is CASQFSRGGEQFF.

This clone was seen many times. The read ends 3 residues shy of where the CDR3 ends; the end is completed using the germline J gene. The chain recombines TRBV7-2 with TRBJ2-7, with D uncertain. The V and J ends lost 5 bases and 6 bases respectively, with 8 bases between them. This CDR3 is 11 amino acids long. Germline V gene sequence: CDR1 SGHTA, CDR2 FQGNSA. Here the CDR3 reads CASSRNTEQYF. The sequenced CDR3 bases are TGTGCCAGCAGCCGCAACACCGAG.

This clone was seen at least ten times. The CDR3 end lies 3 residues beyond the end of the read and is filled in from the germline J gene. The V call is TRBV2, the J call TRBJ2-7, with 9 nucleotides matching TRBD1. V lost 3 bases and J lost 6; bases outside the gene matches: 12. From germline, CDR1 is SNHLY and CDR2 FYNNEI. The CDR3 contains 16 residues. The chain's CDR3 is CASSEGAGTGRSEQYF. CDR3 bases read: TGTGCCAGCAGTGAGGGGGCCGGGACAGGGCGGTCCGAG. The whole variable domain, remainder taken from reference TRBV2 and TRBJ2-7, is EPEVTQTPSHQVTQMGQEVILRCVPISNHLYFYWYRQILGQKVEFLVSFYNNEISEKSEIFDDQFSVERPDGSNFTLKIRSTKLEDSAMYFCASSEGAGTGRSEQYFGPGTRLTVT.

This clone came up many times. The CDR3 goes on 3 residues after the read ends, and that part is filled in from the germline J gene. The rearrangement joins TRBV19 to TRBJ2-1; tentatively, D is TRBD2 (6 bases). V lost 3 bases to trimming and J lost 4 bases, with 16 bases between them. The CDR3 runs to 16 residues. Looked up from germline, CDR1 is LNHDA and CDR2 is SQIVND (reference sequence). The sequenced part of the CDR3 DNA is TGTGCCAGTAGTATTGGGGGGAGGCACTATTACAATGAG. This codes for CASSIGGRHYYNE. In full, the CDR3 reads CASSIGGRHYYNEQFF.

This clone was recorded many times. CDR3 DNA (partial): TGTGCCAGCAGTTTATTTGGGGACTTGGACTATGGC. Translation gives CASSLFGDLDYG. The complete CDR3 protein is CASSLFGDLDYGYTF. The chain couples TRBV7-2 to TRBJ1-2; D may be TRBD1 (5 bases). From the germline J gene comes the end of the CDR3, since the read stops 3 residues before it. The CDR3 has 15 amino acids. V was clipped by 6 bases and J by 3 bases, with 17 bases between them. Germline V gene data show CDR1 as SGHTA and CDR2 as FQGNSA. The variable domain in full, with the rest retrieved from reference TRBV7-2 and TRBJ1-2, is GAGVSQSPSNKVTEKGKDVELRCDPISGHTALYWYRQSLGQGLEFLIYFQGNSAPDKSGLPSDRFSAERTGGSVSTLTIQRTQQEDSAVYLCASSLFGDLDYGYTFGSGTRLTVV.

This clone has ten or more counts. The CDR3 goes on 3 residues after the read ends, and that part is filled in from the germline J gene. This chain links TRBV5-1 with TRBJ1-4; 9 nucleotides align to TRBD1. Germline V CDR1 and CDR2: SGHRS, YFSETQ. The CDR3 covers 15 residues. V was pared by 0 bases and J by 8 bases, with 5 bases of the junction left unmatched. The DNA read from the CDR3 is TGCGCCAGCAGCTTGGTAGGACAGGGGAGCGAAAAA. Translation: CASSLVGQGSEK. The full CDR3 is CASSLVGQGSEKLFF.

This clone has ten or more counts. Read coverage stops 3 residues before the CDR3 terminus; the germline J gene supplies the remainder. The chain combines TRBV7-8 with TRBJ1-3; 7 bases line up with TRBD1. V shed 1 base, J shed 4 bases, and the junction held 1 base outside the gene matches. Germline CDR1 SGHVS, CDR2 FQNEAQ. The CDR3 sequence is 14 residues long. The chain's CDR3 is CASSLGTGGNTIYF. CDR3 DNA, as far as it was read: TGTGCCAGCAGCTTAGGGACAGGAGGAAACACC.

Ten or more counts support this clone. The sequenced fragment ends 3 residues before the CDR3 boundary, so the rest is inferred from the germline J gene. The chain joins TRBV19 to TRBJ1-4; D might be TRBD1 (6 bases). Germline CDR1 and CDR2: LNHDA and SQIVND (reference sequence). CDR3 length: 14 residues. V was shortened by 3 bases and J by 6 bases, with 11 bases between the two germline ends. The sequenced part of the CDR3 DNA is TGTGCCAGTAGTATCAGGACAGTTGATGAAAAA. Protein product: CASSIRTVDEK. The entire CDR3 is CASSIRTVDEKLFF.

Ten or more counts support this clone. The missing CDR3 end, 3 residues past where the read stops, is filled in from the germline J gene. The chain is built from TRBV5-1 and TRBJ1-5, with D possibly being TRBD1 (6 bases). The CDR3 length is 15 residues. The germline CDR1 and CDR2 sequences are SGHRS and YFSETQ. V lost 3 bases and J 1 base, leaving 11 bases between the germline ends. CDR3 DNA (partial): TGCGCCAGCAGCTCAGGGACATCCAGCAATCAGCCC. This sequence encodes CASSSGTSSNQP. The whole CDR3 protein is CASSSGTSSNQPQHF.

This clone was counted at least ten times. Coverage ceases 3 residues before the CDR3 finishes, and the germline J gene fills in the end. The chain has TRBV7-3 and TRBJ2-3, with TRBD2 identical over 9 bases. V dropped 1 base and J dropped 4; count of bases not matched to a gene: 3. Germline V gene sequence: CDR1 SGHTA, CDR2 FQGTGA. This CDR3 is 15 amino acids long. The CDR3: CASSLRGGGADTQYF. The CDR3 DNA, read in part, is TGTGCCAGCAGCTTAAGAGGCGGGGGGGCAGATACG.